Following are 23 T cell receptor beta chains from one sample sequenced in a study of blood T cell repertoires in COVID-19. Assay: immunoSEQ multiplex PCR; the TCRdb copy retains only in-frame clones and omits some. This repertoire shows 95,000 to 150,000 clones, about 80% found once; its top ten account for 37%. Source material: peripheral blood. These receptors all stem from a middle-aged man with active or convalescent COVID-19.

The chain uses TRBV18 and TRBJ1-5; the D is unclear. Trimming took 1 base from V and 0 from J, leaving 7 bases between them. The CDR3 loop spans 15 amino acids. The V gene's germline CDR1 is KGHSH and CDR2 LQKENI. CDR3 sequence: CASSPQRDSNQPQHF. CDR3 nucleotides: TGTGCCAGCTCACCACAGAGGGATAGCAATCAGCCCCAGCATTTT.

The chain uses TRBV7-2 and TRBJ2-1; TRBD1 is a possible D gene (6 bases). Germline CDR1 is SGHTA and CDR2 is FQGNSA. Trimming stripped 1 base from V and 10 bases from J, with 11 bases between. This CDR3 region has 13 residues. The CDR3: CASSLGGRTEQFF. The CDR3 DNA follows: TGTGCCAGCAGCTTAGGGGGGCGGACGGAGCAGTTCTTC.

The rearrangement joins TRBV30 to TRBJ1-2; D possibly corresponds to TRBD1 (6 bases). The V gene's germline CDR1 is GTSNPN and CDR2 SVGIG (reference sequence). The CDR3 sequence is 14 residues long. V lost 4 bases and J 5 bases, leaving 17 bases between the germline ends. The CDR3 sequence: CAWMTQEQGYGYTF. The CDR3 bases are TGTGCCTGGATGACGCAGGAGCAGGGGTATGGCTACACCTTC.

About this clone itself: The same CDR3 can be traced to other DNA sequences in this sample. The rearrangement uses TRBV5-1 and TRBJ2-2; 10 nucleotides line up with TRBD2. In germline, CDR1 is SGHRS, CDR2 YFSETQ. The CDR3 length is 15 residues. Trimming took 3 bases from V and 3 from J; bases not matched to a gene: 2. CDR3 DNA: TGCGCCAGCAGCTCCGGACTAGCGGACACCGGGGAGCTGTTTTTT. Its translation is CASSSGLADTGELFF.

This clone has only a few counts. Compared with germline, one end of the junction differs, possibly owing to a read error. This sample also contains other DNA sequences that code for the same CDR3. This chain joins TRBV3-1 (or the pseudogene TRBV3-2) and TRBJ1-1; D is unclear. CDR1 LGHDT and CDR2 YNNKEL come from the germline V gene (reference sequence). The CDR3 consists of 13 residues. The CDR3 nucleotides are TGTGCCAGCACCCAAGGGAGGGACACTGAAGCTTTCTTT. Translation gives CASTQGRDTEAFF.

The CDR3 spells CASSMGGAGYGYTF. In DNA, the CDR3 is TGTGCCAGTAGTATGGGAGGGGCAGGGTATGGCTACACCTTC. This chain uses TRBV19 with TRBJ1-2, with D perhaps TRBD1 (5 bases). Germline CDR1 LNHDA, CDR2 SQIVND (reference sequence). Trimming pared 3 bases from V and 5 bases from J, leaving 13 bases between. This CDR3 spans 14 amino acids.

This clone has a single count. V and J are TRBV7-2 and TRBJ2-2; TRBD1 matches 9 bases. This CDR3 has 14 amino acids. Per germline, CDR1 SGHTA and CDR2 FQGNSA. J lost 1 base, V lost 7 bases, and 1 base had no gene match. The CDR3, as DNA: TGTGCCAGCATGGGACAGGGGAACACCGGGGAGCTGTTTTTT. Amino acid sequence: CASMGQGNTGELFF.

A single count supports this clone. The chain couples TRBV19 to TRBJ2-4, with 11 nucleotides matching TRBD2. This CDR3 contains 17 residues. J lost 0 bases, V lost 4 bases, and 5 bases had no gene match. Germline V gene data show CDR1 as LNHDA and CDR2 as SQIVND (reference sequence). Here the CDR3 reads CASSRVAGGLAKNIQYF. The DNA of the CDR3 is TGTGCCAGTAGTAGGGTAGCGGGAGGGCTAGCCAAAAACATTCAGTACTTC. Combining the CDR3 with reference TRBV19 and TRBJ2-4 gives the whole variable domain DGGITQSPKYLFRKEGQNVTLSCEQNLNHDAMYWYRQDPGQGLRLIYYSQIVNDFQKGDIAEGYSVSREKKESFPLTVTSAQKNPTAFYLCASSRVAGGLAKNIQYFGAGTRLSVL.

The gene calls are TRBV3-1 (or the pseudogene TRBV3-2) and TRBJ2-3; D possibly corresponds to TRBD2 (6 bases). CDR3 length: 15 residues. CDR1 is LGHDT and CDR2 is YNNKEL in the germline V gene (reference sequence). V shed 3 bases and J shed 2 bases, with 12 bases lying between them. In DNA form, the CDR3 reads TGTGCCAGCAGCCACTCGGGACTTATCACAGATACGCAGTATTTT. This gives the protein CASSHSGLITDTQYF.

The chain uses TRBV12-3 or TRBV12-4 and TRBJ2-7; 7 bases map to TRBD1. The V gene end was trimmed by 6 bases and the J gene end by 2 bases; junction bases not matched to a gene: 4. The CDR3 runs to 13 residues. Here the CDR3 DNA reads TGTGCCAGCAGGCGGACAGGACCCTACGAGCAGTACTTC. It specifies CASRRTGPYEQYF.

The rearrangement joins TRBV4-1 to TRBJ2-4; a possible D gene is TRBD1 (6 bases). Germline CDR1 reads MGHRA; CDR2 reads YSYEKL. The CDR3 loop spans 16 amino acids. The V gene lost 0 bases and the J gene lost 4 bases, with 13 bases spanning the gap. CDR3 in amino acids: CASSQDPSGAKNIQYF. CDR3 DNA: TGCGCCAGCAGCCAAGATCCGTCAGGGGCTAAAAACATTCAGTACTTC.

V and J are TRBV19 and TRBJ1-2, with 9 bases fitting TRBD1. The CDR3 spans 16 residues. CDR1 is LNHDA and CDR2 is SQIVND in the germline V gene (reference sequence). The V and J ends lost 3 bases and 7 bases, in that order; junction bases with no gene match: 12. The DNA of the CDR3 is TGTGCCAGTAGTATCACAAACGCGGACAGGGGTAGTGGCTACACCTTC. This codes for CASSITNADRGSGYTF.

This chain connects TRBV24-1 to TRBJ1-2; 9 bases are shared with TRBD1. Trimming took 4 bases from V and 8 from J; bases not matched to a gene: 4. The CDR3 has 13 residues. Germline CDR1 is KGHDR and CDR2 is SFDVKD. The CDR3 sequence is CATSDGTGRGYTF. CDR3 nucleotides: TGTGCCACCAGTGACGGGACAGGGAGAGGCTACACCTTC.

This clone has just a few counts. CDR3 DNA sequence: TGTGCCAGCAGTCCTCCAGGGTTCACTGAAGCTTTCTTT. It is translated as CASSPPGFTEAFF. The chain uses TRBV27 and TRBJ1-1; tentatively, D is TRBD1 (5 bases). The CDR3 loop spans 13 amino acids. CDR1 is MNHEY, CDR2 SMNVEV, per germline (reference sequence). V shed 5 bases and J shed 4 bases, with 11 bases lying between them.

The rearrangement links TRBV19 to TRBJ2-1, with 8 nucleotides matching TRBD2. The length of the CDR3 is 16 residues. In germline, CDR1 is LNHDA, CDR2 SQIVND (reference sequence). J gave up 0 bases and V 3 bases, and 4 bases lay outside the gene matches. The CDR3 bases are TGTGCCAGTAGTATCCCCAGCGGGAGCTCCTACAATGAGCAGTTCTTC. It codes for CASSIPSGSSYNEQFF.

This rearrangement joins TRBV9 to TRBJ2-6; D is undetermined. Germline V gene lookup returns CDR1 SGDLS and CDR2 YYNGEE. This CDR3 is 14 amino acids long. Between the trimmed V and J ends, which lost 3 bases and 1 base, there was a span of 5 bases. CDR3 protein: CASSEESGANVLTF. For the CDR3, the DNA is TGTGCCAGCAGCGAGGAGTCTGGGGCCAACGTCCTGACTTTC.

This chain uses TRBV12-3 or TRBV12-4 with TRBJ1-3, with D hard to call. The V end was cut by 3 bases, the J end by 7 bases, with 10 bases between. CDR3 size: 13 residues. CDR3 amino acids: CASSLSGFNTIYF. The CDR3 DNA follows: TGTGCCAGCAGTTTGTCGGGATTTAACACCATATATTTT.

V is TRBV14 and J is TRBJ1-3; 7 bases line up with TRBD1. The V and J ends lost 5 bases and 11 bases, in that order; junction bases with no gene match: 12. Germline-derived CDR1 and CDR2 are SGHDN and FVKESK. The CDR3 is 14 amino acids. CDR3 protein: CASSSRQGQSSIYF. The DNA for the CDR3 is TGTGCCAGCAGCTCGCGACAGGGTCAGAGCTCCATATATTTT. The variable domain in full, completed from reference TRBV14 and TRBJ1-3, reads EAGVTQFPSHSVIEKGQTVTLRCDPISGHDNLYWYRRVMGKEIKFLLHFVKESKQDESGMPNNRFLAERTGGTYSTLKVQPAELEDSGVYFCASSSRQGQSSIYFGEGSWLTVV.

This chain links TRBV7-2 with TRBJ1-6, with a tentative D call TRBD1 (6 bases). V was pared by 5 bases and J by 12 bases, with 8 bases between. The CDR3 has 11 amino acids. Germline-derived CDR1 and CDR2 are SGHTA and FQGNSA. Here the CDR3 DNA reads TGTGCCAGCAGCCAGACAGGACCCCTCCACTTT. Translation gives CASSQTGPLHF.

The chain uses TRBV24-1 and TRBJ1-6; 7 nucleotides align to TRBD1. The trim removed 10 bases at V and 10 bases at J, leaving 24 bases unmatched. Per the germline V gene, CDR1 is KGHDR and CDR2 is SFDVKD. The CDR3 runs 18 residues. DNA for the CDR3: TGTGCCACGGAGCCGAATGCGAGGCGGACAGGTCGGGAATCACCCCTCCACTTT. The encoded protein is CATEPNARRTGRESPLHF.

This sequence joins TRBV5-4 and TRBJ2-5, with D possibly matching TRBD2 (6 bases). Looked up from germline, CDR1 is SGHNT and CDR2 is YYREEE (reference sequence). The CDR3 contains 14 residues. V lost 2 bases to trimming and J lost 5 bases, with 13 bases between them. CDR3 sequence reads: CASSLSASEETQYF. CDR3 nucleotides: TGTGCCAGCAGCTTATCGGCTAGCGAGGAGACCCAGTACTTC.

The chain employs TRBV27 and TRBJ2-1; TRBD1 matches 7 bases. This CDR3 region has 14 residues. J gave up 3 bases and V 4 bases, and 3 bases lay outside the gene matches. Germline CDR1 reads MNHEY; CDR2 reads SMNVEV (reference sequence). CDR3 DNA sequence: TGTGCCAGCAGTTCGACAGGGATCTACAATGAGCAGTTCTTC. Its translation: CASSSTGIYNEQFF.

This chain links TRBV5-4 with TRBJ2-7; 7 bases are a match to TRBD2. Per germline, CDR1 SGHNT and CDR2 YYREEE (reference sequence). The CDR3 covers 13 residues. Germline trimming cut 4 bases from V and 3 bases from J; bases unmatched to any gene: 4. The CDR3 loop reads CASSSGTIYEQYF. The CDR3, as DNA: TGTGCCAGCAGCAGCGGGACCATCTACGAGCAGTACTTC.